The 20 T cell receptor beta chains below all came from one sample that was sequenced in a study of blood T cell repertoires in COVID-19. Produced via immunoSEQ multiplex PCR; TCRdb's table is partial and in-frame only. The sample gives about 320,000 clones, about 85% of which show up once; 5.5% to 7% is in the top ten. Material: PBMCs or T cells enriched from blood (not recorded which). Receptor source: a woman aged 25 to 39 who had recovered from COVID-19.

This chain uses TRBV30 with TRBJ2-7; 9 bases align to TRBD2. V shed 5 bases, J shed 6 bases, and the junction held 2 bases outside the gene matches. The CDR3 contains 11 residues. Germline V gene sequence: CDR1 GTSNPN, CDR2 SVGIG (reference sequence). CDR3 protein: CAWAGGLEQYF. The CDR3 DNA is TGTGCCTGGGCGGGGGGGCTCGAGCAGTACTTC.

The chain uses TRBV10-3 and TRBJ2-1; 7 bases map to TRBD1. The V gene's germline CDR1 is ENHRY and CDR2 SYGVKD. V shed 6 bases, J shed 5 bases, and the junction held 4 bases outside the gene matches. The CDR3 sequence is 13 residues long. The CDR3 region has the DNA TGTGCCATCAGGCCCGACAGGGACAATGAGCAGTTCTTC. Its translation: CAIRPDRDNEQFF.

J is TRBJ2-5 and V is TRBV9, with TRBD2 matching over 14 bases. The CDR3 consists of 17 residues. V lost 0 bases, J lost 1 base, and 2 bases stayed unmatched. Per germline, CDR1 SGDLS and CDR2 YYNGEE. CDR3 bases: TGTGCCAGCAGCGTAGGGACTAGCGGGGGGATCCAAGAGACCCAGTACTTC. This translates into CASSVGTSGGIQETQYF.

This chain connects TRBV5-4 to TRBJ2-1; perhaps TRBD2 as D (6 bases). V was shortened by 0 bases and J by 0 bases, with 13 bases between the two germline ends. This CDR3 comprises 17 residues. Germline V gene sequence: CDR1 SGHNT, CDR2 YYREEE (reference sequence). The CDR3 region is CASSLEPRGSSYNEQFF. DNA of the CDR3: TGTGCCAGCAGCTTGGAGCCTCGGGGGAGCTCCTACAATGAGCAGTTCTTC.

A few counts support this clone. The chain recombines TRBV19 with TRBJ1-5; 8 nucleotides match TRBD1. CDR1 is LNHDA, CDR2 SQIVND, per germline (reference sequence). The CDR3 contains 16 residues. J was trimmed by 3 bases and V by 3 bases; bases with no gene match: 7. CDR3 nucleotide sequence: TGTGCCAGTAGTATCTCCCGGACAGGGTCCAATCAGCCCCAGCATTTT. The encoded protein is CASSISRTGSNQPQHF.

This chain joins TRBV25-1 and TRBJ2-7; D uncertain. V was cut by 4 bases and J by 6 bases, with 13 bases left in between. The germline V gene has CDR1 MGHDK and CDR2 SYGVNS. The CDR3 spans 13 residues. For the CDR3, the DNA is TGTGCCAGCAGTGCCCGGCTAGAGGCCGAGCAGTACTTC. It encodes CASSARLEAEQYF.

This chain uses TRBV4-1 with TRBJ1-2, with D perhaps TRBD1 (5 bases). Germline values: CDR1 MGHRA, CDR2 YSYEKL. This CDR3 has 15 residues. Trimming shortened V by 1 base and J by 5 bases, and 14 bases separated the two germline ends. In nucleotides, the CDR3 is TGCGCCAGCAGCCAAGCCTCGGGGACTAGGTATGGCTACACCTTC. Its protein product is CASSQASGTRYGYTF.

The chain carries TRBV19 and TRBJ1-4, with D tentatively TRBD1 (6 bases). The CDR3 is made up of 13 amino acids. Looked up from germline, CDR1 is LNHDA and CDR2 is SQIVND (reference sequence). Trimming cost V 7 bases and J 0 bases, with 6 bases left between them. The CDR3 DNA reads as TGTGCCAGTACAGGGGCAACTAATGAAAAACTGTTTTTT. This translates into CASTGATNEKLFF.

V is TRBV6-5 and J is TRBJ1-4, with TRBD1 matching 7 bases. CDR1 is MNHEY and CDR2 is SVGAGI in the germline V gene. There are 14 residues in the CDR3. The trim removed 2 bases at V and 5 bases at J, leaving 2 bases unmatched. The CDR3: CASSYRGQNEKLFF. Written as DNA, the CDR3 is TGTGCCAGCAGTTACCGGGGACAGAATGAAAAACTGTTTTTT.

The chain is built from TRBV7-3 and TRBJ1-2; no firm D call. The CDR3 contains 17 residues. Germline V gene lookup returns CDR1 SGHTA and CDR2 FQGTGA. Trimming removed 4 bases at V and 2 bases at J, with 20 bases between. The CDR3 here is CASSSTAVKGGNYGYTF. DNA of the CDR3: TGTGCCAGCAGCTCGACGGCGGTGAAGGGAGGGAACTATGGCTACACCTTC.

J is TRBJ1-1 and V is TRBV21-1; the DNA was not compared with TRBD1, the D call given in the table. TRBV21-1 has pseudogene status. The CDR3 is made up of 14 amino acids. The CDR3 nucleotides are TGTGCCAGCAGCACACAGGTCTGGGACACTGAAGCTTTCTTT. Its translation is CASSTQVWDTEAFF.

The rearrangement uses TRBV6-5 and TRBJ1-3; D ambiguous. Germline lookup yields CDR1 MNHEY and CDR2 SVGAGI. This CDR3 has 14 amino acids. With 6 bases removed from V and 0 bases from J, the gap between germline ends came to 9 bases. The CDR3 region is CASRQLSSGNTIYF. The CDR3 DNA is TGTGCCAGCAGACAGCTAAGCTCTGGAAACACCATATATTTT.

The chain has TRBV18 and TRBJ1-2; TRBD1 is a possible D gene (6 bases). The CDR3 totals 14 residues. V lost 4 bases and J lost 4, with 13 bases in between. Germline V lookup: CDR1 KGHSH, CDR2 LQKENI. CDR3 sequence reads: CASSRITGTYGYTF. Here the CDR3 DNA reads TGTGCCAGCTCACGGATCACAGGGACCTATGGCTACACCTTC.

The rearrangement uses TRBV5-4 and TRBJ2-3; TRBD2 agrees at 10 bases. This CDR3 comprises 15 residues. Per germline, CDR1 SGHNT and CDR2 YYREEE (reference sequence). Trimming cost V 9 bases and J 0 bases; bases outside gene matches: 7. The CDR3 sequence is CATKERGGSTDTQYF. The CDR3 nucleotides read TGTGCCACCAAGGAGCGGGGGGGGAGCACAGATACGCAGTATTTT.

This clone has a handful of counts. The chain recombines TRBV6-1 with TRBJ1-5, with TRBD1 as a possible D gene (5 bases). Germline V gene data show CDR1 as MNHNS and CDR2 as SASEGT. CDR3 length: 16 amino acids. V was shortened by 4 bases and J by 7 bases, with 20 bases between the two germline ends. The CDR3 DNA is TGTGCCAGCAGTGCTGGGGCCGACCCATCGGGCCAGCCCCAGCATTTT. Its protein product is CASSAGADPSGQPQHF.

This clone was picked up one time. The chain couples TRBV7-9 to TRBJ2-3; possibly TRBD1 for D (5 bases). V shed 11 bases and J shed 0 bases, with 15 bases lying between them. CDR3 length: 14 residues. Germline CDR1 SEHNR, CDR2 FQNEAQ (reference sequence). The CDR3 protein is CAHPTGTSTDTQYF. The CDR3 coding sequence is TGTGCCCATCCCACAGGAACTAGCACAGATACGCAGTATTTT. Full variable domain (outside the CDR3, taken from reference TRBV7-9 and TRBJ2-3): DTGVSQNPRHKITKRGQNVTFRCDPISEHNRLYWYRQTLGQGPEFLTYFQNEAQLEKSRLLSDRFSAERPKGSFSTLEIQRTEQGDSAMYLCAHPTGTSTDTQYFGPGTRLTVL.

The gene calls are TRBV9 and TRBJ1-2, with D uncertain. The germline CDR1 and CDR2 sequences are SGDLS and YYNGEE. The CDR3 consists of 12 residues. Trimming shortened V by 3 bases and J by 6 bases, and 9 bases separated the two germline ends. For the CDR3, the DNA is TGTGCCAGCAGCGGGAGGCCCGATGGCTACACCTTC. Translating gives CASSGRPDGYTF.

This CDR3 is CASSESGARNQPQHF. The CDR3 DNA sequence: TGTGCCAGCAGTGAATCTGGGGCTCGCAATCAGCCCCAGCATTTT. The chain combines TRBV2 with TRBJ1-5, with D maybe TRBD1 (5 bases). The V end was cut by 2 bases, the J end by 2 bases, with 10 bases between. The CDR3 has 15 residues. In germline, CDR1 is SNHLY, CDR2 FYNNEI. Drawing the rest from reference TRBV2 and TRBJ1-5, the complete variable domain is EPEVTQTPSHQVTQMGQEVILRCVPISNHLYFYWYRQILGQKVEFLVSFYNNEISEKSEIFDDQFSVERPDGSNFTLKIRSTKLEDSAMYFCASSESGARNQPQHFGDGTRLSIL.

This clone was counted a few times. The chain has TRBV7-9 and TRBJ1-5, with D perhaps matching TRBD1 (6 bases). Germline V gene sequence: CDR1 SEHNR, CDR2 FQNEAQ (reference sequence). The length of the CDR3 is 12 residues. Trimming took 0 bases from V and 15 from J, leaving 12 bases between them. The DNA of the CDR3 is TGTGCCAGCAGCTTAGCGCAGGGGCTACCGCATTTT. It codes for CASSLAQGLPHF.

This CDR3 is CASRSGFSTEAFF. Here the CDR3 DNA reads TGTGCCAGTAGATCAGGCTTTAGCACTGAAGCTTTCTTT. The chain carries TRBV19 and TRBJ1-1; D unresolved. The V end lost 6 bases, the J end lost 4 bases, and 12 bases lay between the germline ends. CDR3 length equals 13 residues. Germline CDR1 is LNHDA and CDR2 is SQIVND (reference sequence).